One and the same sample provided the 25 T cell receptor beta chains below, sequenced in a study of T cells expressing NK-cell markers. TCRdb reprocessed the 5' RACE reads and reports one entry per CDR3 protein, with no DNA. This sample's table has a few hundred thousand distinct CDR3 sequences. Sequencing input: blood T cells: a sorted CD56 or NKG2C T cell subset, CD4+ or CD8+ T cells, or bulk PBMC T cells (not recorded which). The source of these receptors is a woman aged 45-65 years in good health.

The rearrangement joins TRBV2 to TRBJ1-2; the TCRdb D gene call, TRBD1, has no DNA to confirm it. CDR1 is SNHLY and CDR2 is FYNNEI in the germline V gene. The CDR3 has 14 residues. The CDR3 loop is CASSIEPQGFGYTF.

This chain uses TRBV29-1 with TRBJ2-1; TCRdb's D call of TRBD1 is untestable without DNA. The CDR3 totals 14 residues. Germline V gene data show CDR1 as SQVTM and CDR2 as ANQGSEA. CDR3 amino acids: CSVSGTGGHNEQFF.

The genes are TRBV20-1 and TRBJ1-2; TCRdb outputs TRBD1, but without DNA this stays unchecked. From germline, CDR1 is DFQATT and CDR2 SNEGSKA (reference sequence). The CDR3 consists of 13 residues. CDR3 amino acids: CSAAGGNLYGYTF.

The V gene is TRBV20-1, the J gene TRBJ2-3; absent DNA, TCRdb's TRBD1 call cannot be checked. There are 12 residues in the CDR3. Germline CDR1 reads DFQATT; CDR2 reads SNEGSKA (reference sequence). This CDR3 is CSASEGGDTQYF.

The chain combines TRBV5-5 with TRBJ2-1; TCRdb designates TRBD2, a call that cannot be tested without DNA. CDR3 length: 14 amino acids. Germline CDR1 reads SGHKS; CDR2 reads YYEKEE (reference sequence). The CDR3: CASSFEGPYNEQFF.

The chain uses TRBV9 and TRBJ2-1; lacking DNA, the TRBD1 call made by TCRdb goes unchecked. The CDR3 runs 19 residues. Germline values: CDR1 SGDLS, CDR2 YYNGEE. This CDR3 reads CASSVDPFLQVSSYNEQFF.

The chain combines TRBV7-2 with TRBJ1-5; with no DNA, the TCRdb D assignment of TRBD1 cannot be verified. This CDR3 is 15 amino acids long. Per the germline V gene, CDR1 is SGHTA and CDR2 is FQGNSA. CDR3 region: CASSPWGGLNQPQHF.

CDR3 residues: CAISRDADTQYF. The chain recombines TRBV10-3 with TRBJ2-3; TCRdb's D call, TRBD1, is unchecked because there is no DNA. Germline V CDR1 and CDR2: ENHRY, SYGVKD. CDR3 length: 12 amino acids.

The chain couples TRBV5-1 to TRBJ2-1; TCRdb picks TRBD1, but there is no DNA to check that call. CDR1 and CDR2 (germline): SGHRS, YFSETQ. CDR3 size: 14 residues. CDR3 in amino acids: CASSLGYRVNEQFF.

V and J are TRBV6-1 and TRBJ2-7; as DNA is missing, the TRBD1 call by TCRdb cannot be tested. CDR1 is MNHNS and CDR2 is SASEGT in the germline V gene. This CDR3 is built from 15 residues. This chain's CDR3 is CASSEERGQGYEQYF.

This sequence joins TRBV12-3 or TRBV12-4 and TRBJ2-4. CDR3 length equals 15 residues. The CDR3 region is CASRLADRAKNIQYF.

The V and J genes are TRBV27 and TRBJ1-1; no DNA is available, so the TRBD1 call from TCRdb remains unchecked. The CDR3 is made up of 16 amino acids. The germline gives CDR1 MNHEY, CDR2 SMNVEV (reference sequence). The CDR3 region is CASRRQYLGANTEAFF.

The CDR3 reads CASSLGLAGGLWEQYF. The rearrangement joins TRBV7-2 to TRBJ2-7; TCRdb designates TRBD2, a call that cannot be tested without DNA. The V gene's germline CDR1 is SGHTA and CDR2 FQGNSA. The CDR3 extends over 16 amino acids.

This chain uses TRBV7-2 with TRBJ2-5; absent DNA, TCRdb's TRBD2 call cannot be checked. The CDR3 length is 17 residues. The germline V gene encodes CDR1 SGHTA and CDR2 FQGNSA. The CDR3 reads CASSSARLAGGPETQYF.

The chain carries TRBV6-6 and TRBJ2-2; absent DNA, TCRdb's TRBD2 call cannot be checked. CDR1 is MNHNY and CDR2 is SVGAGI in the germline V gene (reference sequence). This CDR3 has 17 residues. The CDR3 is CASTNLAGGPNTGELFF.

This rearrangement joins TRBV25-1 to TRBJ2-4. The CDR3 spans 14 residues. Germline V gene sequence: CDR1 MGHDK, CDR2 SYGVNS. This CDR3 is CASSAELAKNIQYF.

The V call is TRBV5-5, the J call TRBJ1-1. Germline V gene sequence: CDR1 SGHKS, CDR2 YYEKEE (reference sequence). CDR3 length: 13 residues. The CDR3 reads CASSLVVWAEAFF.

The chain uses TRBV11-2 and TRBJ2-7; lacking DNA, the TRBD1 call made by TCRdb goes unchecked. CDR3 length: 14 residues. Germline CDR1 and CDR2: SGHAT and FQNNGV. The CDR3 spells CASSLEDRAYEQYF.

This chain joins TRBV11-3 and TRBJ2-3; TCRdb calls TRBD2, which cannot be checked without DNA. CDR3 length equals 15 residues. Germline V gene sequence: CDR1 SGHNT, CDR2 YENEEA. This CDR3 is CASTTGALSTDTQYF.

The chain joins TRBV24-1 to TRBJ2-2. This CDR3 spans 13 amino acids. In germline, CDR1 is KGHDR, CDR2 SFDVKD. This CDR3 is CATKLADTGELFF.

This chain's CDR3 is CAFWRVDSGANVLTF. V usage is TRBV7-9 and J usage is TRBJ2-6; TCRdb returns TRBD2, unconfirmable since there is no DNA. This CDR3 spans 15 amino acids. From germline, CDR1 is SEHNR and CDR2 FQNEAQ (reference sequence).

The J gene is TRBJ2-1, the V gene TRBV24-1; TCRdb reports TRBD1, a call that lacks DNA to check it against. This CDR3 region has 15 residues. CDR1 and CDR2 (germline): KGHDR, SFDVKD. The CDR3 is CATSDPRTEGVEQFF.

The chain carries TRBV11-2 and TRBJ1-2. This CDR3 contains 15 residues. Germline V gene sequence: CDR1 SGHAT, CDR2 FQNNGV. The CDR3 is CASSLTGLANYGYTF. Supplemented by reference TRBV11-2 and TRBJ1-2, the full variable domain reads EAGVAQSPRYKIIEKRQSVAFWCNPISGHATLYWYQQILGQGPKLLIQFQNNGVVDDSQLPKDRFSAERLKGVDSTLKIQPAKLEDSAVYLCASSLTGLANYGYTFGSGTRLTVV.

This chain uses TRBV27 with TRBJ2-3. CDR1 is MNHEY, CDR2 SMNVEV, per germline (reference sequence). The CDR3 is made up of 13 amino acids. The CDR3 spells CASRDLGVDTQYF.

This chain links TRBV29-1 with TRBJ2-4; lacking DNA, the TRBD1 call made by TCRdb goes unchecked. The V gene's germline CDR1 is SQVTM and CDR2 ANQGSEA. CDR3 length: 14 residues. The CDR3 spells CSVVPGGDRNIQYF. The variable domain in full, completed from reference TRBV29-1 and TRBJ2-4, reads SAVISQKPSRDICQRGTSLTIQCQVDSQVTMMFWYRQQPGQSLTLIATANQGSEATYESGFVIDKFPISRPNLTFSTLTVSNMSPEDSSIYLCSVVPGGDRNIQYFGAGTRLSVL.